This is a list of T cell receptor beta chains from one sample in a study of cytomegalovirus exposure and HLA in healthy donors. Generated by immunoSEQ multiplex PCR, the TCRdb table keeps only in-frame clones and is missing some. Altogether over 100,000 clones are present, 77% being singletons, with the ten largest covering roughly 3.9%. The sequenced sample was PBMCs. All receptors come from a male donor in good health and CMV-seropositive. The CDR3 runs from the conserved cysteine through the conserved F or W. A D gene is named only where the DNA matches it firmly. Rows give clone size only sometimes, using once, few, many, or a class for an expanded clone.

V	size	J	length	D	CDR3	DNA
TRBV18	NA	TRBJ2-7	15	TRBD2	CASSPTQGGSYEQYF	TGTGCCAGCTCACCAACGCAGGGAGGGTCCTACGAGCAGTACTTC
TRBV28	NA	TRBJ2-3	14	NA	CASSLNSRPDTQYF	TGTGCCAGCAGTTTAAATAGTCGCCCAGATACGCAGTATTTT
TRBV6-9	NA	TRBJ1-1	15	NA	CASSHPGGENTEAFF	TGTGCCAGCAGTCACCCCGGGGGGGAGAACACTGAAGCTTTCTTT
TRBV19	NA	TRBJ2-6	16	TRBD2	CASSTWGGSGANVLTF	TGTGCCAGTAGTACTTGGGGGGGCTCTGGGGCCAACGTCCTGACTTTC
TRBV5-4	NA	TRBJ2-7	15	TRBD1	CASSPGQGTSYEQYF	TGTGCCAGCAGCCCGGGACAGGGGACGTCCTACGAGCAGTACTTC
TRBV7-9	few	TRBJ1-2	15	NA	CASSLGGGLPIGYTF	TGTGCCAGCAGCTTAGGGGGGGGACTCCCCATTGGCTACACCTTC
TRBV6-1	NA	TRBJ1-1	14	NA	CATTWRLMNTEAFF	TGTGCCACGACGTGGCGGCTCATGAACACTGAAGCTTTCTTT
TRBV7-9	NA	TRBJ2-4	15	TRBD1	CASSPTEVDRGKIYF	TGTGCCAGCAGCCCTACCGAGGTGGACAGGGGAAAAATCTACTTC
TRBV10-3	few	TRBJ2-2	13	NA	CAISGANTGELFF	TGTGCCATCAGTGGAGCGAACACCGGGGAGCTGTTTTTT
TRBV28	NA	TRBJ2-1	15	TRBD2	CASSPPGLAGDEQFF	TGTGCCAGCAGTCCACCGGGACTAGCGGGAGATGAGCAGTTCTTC
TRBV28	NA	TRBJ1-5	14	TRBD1	CASSTGAVNQPQHF	TGTGCCAGCAGTACAGGGGCGGTTAATCAGCCCCAGCATTTT
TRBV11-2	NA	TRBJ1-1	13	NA	CASSLDLSTEAFF	TGTGCCAGCAGCTTAGATTTATCGACTGAAGCTTTCTTT
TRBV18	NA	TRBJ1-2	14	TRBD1	CASSQGQGADGYTF	TGTGCCAGCTCGCAGGGACAGGGGGCGGATGGCTACACCTTC
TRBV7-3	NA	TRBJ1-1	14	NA	CASSFGGTGTEAFF	TGTGCCAGCAGCTTCGGGGGAACGGGCACTGAAGCTTTCTTT
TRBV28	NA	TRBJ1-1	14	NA	CASSRGEKNTEAFF	TGTGCCAGCAGTCGTGGGGAGAAGAACACTGAAGCTTTCTTT
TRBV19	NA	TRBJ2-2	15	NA	CASSIGPGASGELFF	TGTGCCAGTAGTATCGGGCCAGGGGCGTCCGGGGAGCTGTTTTTT
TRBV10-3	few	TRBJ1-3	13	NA	CAISTNGGNTIYF	TGTGCCATCAGTACGAACGGTGGAAACACCATATATTTT
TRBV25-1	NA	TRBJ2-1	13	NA	CASSEYTGDEQFF	TGTGCCAGCAGTGAATACACAGGCGATGAGCAGTTCTTC
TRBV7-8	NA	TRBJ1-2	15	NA	CASSPPGAFNYGYTF	TGTGCCAGCAGCCCTCCGGGAGCGTTTAACTATGGCTACACCTTC
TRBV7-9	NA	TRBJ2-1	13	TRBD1	CASSVDRGHEQFF	TGTGCCAGCAGCGTAGACAGGGGGCACGAGCAGTTCTTC
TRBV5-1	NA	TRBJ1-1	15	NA	CASSLVGREDTEAFF	TGCGCCAGCAGCTTGGTTGGCAGGGAAGACACTGAAGCTTTCTTT
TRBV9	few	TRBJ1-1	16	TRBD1	CASSVGTGGVNTEAFF	TGTGCCAGCAGCGTGGGTACAGGGGGCGTGAACACTGAAGCTTTCTTT
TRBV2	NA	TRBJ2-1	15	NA	CASSEGMGGKDEQFF	TGTGCCAGCAGTGAAGGGATGGGCGGGAAGGATGAGCAGTTCTTC
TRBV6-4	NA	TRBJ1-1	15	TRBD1	CASSPRPGGSGEAFF	TGTGCCAGCAGTCCCAGACCAGGGGGTTCGGGTGAAGCTTTCTTT
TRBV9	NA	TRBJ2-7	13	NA	CASSVELGGEQYF	TGTGCCAGCAGCGTCGAACTAGGGGGCGAGCAGTACTTC
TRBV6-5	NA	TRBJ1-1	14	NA	CASSYLGGDTEAFF	TGTGCCAGCAGTTACTTAGGGGGGGACACTGAAGCTTTCTTT
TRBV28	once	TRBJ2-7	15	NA	CASSSPGLRIHEQYF	TGTGCCAGCAGTTCCCCGGGACTCAGAATCCACGAGCAGTACTTC
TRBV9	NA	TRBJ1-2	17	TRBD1	CASSVVGTAVVGYGYTF	TGTGCCAGCAGCGTAGTCGGGACAGCGGTCGTCGGCTATGGCTACACCTTC
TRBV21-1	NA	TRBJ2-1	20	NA	CASSRPVPWKGGLRSNEQFF	TGTGCCAGCAGCAGACCGGTTCCCTGGAAAGGAGGGCTTAGGTCCAATGAGCAGTTCTTC
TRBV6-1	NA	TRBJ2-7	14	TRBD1	CASRLTGGFYEQYF	TGTGCCAGCAGATTGACAGGGGGCTTCTACGAGCAGTACTTC
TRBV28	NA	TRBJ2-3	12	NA	CASSAPPGTQYF	TGTGCCAGCAGTGCACCTCCAGGTACGCAGTATTTT
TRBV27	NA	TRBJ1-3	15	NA	CASRLGSASGNTIYF	TGTGCCAGCAGATTAGGGAGCGCTTCCGGAAACACCATATATTTT